Each of the 2 T cell receptor beta chains below was sequenced from the same sample in a study of shared clonotypes between healthy human individuals. Method: immunoSEQ multiplex PCR; TCRdb's copy keeps in-frame clones and lacks some. The data contain 800,000 to 950,000 clones, 90% to 98% of them singletons. As defined, naive CD8 cells were CD45RO-negative and positively selected for CCR7, with terminally differentiated effector memory CD45RA+ cells excluded. Sequenced material: naive CD8+ T cells sorted from blood. The origin of the receptors is a man aged 30 to 39 in good health.

This clone has just one count. This chain links TRBV4-1 with TRBJ2-7; TRBD1 is a possible D gene (5 bases). The CDR3 spans 14 residues. V lost 3 bases to trimming and J lost 5 bases, with 14 bases between them. Per germline, CDR1 MGHRA and CDR2 YSYEKL. The CDR3 coding sequence is TGCGCCAGCAGCCACATAACAAGCAGGGACGAGCAGTACTTC. Protein sequence: CASSHITSRDEQYF.

The V and J genes are TRBV29-1 and TRBJ2-1; TRBD2 agrees at 15 bases. Germline CDR1 reads SQVTM; CDR2 reads ANQGSEA. The CDR3 has 16 residues. The trim removed 7 bases at V and 9 bases at J, leaving 13 bases unmatched. This CDR3 is CSARTSGRAGLSEQFF. The CDR3, as DNA: TGCAGCGCCAGGACTAGCGGGAGGGCCGGTTTGAGTGAGCAGTTCTTC.